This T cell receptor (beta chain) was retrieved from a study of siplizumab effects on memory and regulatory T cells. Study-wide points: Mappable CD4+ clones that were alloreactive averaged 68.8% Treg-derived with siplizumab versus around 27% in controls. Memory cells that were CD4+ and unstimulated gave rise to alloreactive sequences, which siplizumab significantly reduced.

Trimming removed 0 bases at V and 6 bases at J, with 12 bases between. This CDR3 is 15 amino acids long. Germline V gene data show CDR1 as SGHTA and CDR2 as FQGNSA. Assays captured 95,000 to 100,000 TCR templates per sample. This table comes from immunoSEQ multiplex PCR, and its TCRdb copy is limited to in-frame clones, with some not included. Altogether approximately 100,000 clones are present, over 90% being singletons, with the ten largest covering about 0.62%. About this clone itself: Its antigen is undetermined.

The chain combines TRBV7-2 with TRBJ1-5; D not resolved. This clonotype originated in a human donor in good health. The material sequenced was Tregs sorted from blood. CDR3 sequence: CASSLAGGPIQPQHF. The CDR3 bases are TGTGCCAGCAGCTTAGCGGGCGGGCCGATTCAGCCCCAGCATTTT.